In its sample, the clone carrying this TCR beta chain was seen once. The data were obtained in a study of blood T cell repertoires in COVID-19. About the study: The study drew acute and convalescent COVID-19 samples from the United States, Italy and Spain.

Generated by immunoSEQ multiplex PCR, the TCRdb table keeps only in-frame clones and is missing some. The repertoire has about 210,000 clones, about 91% of them found once; the top ten carry 4% to 6%. The sample comprised peripheral blood. The origin of this receptor is a woman aged 35 to 49 with acute or convalescent COVID-19.

CDR3 protein: CASSEPGAAYNSPLHF. The CDR3 bases are TGTGCCAGCAGTGAACCAGGGGCGGCCTATAATTCACCCCTCCACTTT. The chain joins TRBV25-1 to TRBJ1-6; D perhaps matches TRBD1 (6 bases). CDR1 is MGHDK and CDR2 is SYGVNS in the germline V gene. This CDR3 contains 16 residues. Trimming took 2 bases from V and 2 from J, leaving 10 bases between them.